These T cell receptor beta chains were read from a single sample in a study of T cell repertoires in ileal Crohn's disease. Clones were sequenced by immunoSEQ multiplex PCR, and TCRdb holds only the in-frame ones, with some missing. The sample lists approximately 14,000 clones, roughly 79% occurring once. The material sequenced was ileal tissue. The source is an adult with Crohn's disease. Both conserved end residues are part of each CDR3. A D gene is named only where the DNA matches it firmly. Clone size is stated in some rows and not others, as once, few, many or a class when expanded.

few,NA,TRBV10-3,TRBJ2-3,CAIGGLADTQYF,TGTGCCATCGGGGGACTGGCAGATACGCAGTATTTT
few,NA,TRBV5-1,TRBJ2-7,CASMGSSYEQYF,TGCGCCAGCATGGGAAGCTCCTACGAGCAGTACTTC
NA,NA,TRBV6-5,TRBJ2-6,CASSRMGSGANVLTF,TGTGCCAGCAGCAGGATGGGCTCTGGGGCCAACGTCCTGACTTTC
NA,NA,TRBV7-8,TRBJ2-2,CASSPRINTGELFF,TGTGCCAGCAGCCCCCGGATAAACACCGGGGAGCTGTTTTTT
NA,NA,TRBV5-1,TRBJ1-2,CASSLGGPRDGYTF,TGCGCCAGCAGCCTAGGAGGCCCCCGCGATGGCTACACCTTC
NA,NA,TRBV6-6,TRBJ1-5,CASRGHVNQPQHF,TGTGCCAGCAGGGGGCACGTCAATCAGCCCCAGCATTTT
NA,NA,TRBV28,TRBJ2-3,CASSWGDTQYF,TGTGCCAGCAGTTGGGGGGATACGCAGTATTTT
NA,TRBD2,TRBV11-2,TRBJ2-1,CASSATFSGRTKNEQFF,TGTGCCAGCAGCGCGACGTTTAGCGGGAGGACGAAAAATGAGCAGTTCTTC
NA,NA,TRBV19,TRBJ2-1,CASSIVVANYNEQFF,TGTGCCAGTAGTATAGTGGTAGCGAATTACAATGAGCAGTTCTTC
NA,TRBD1,TRBV2,TRBJ2-4,CASIRDRGGQNIQYF,TGTGCCAGCATTCGGGACAGGGGGGGGCAAAACATTCAGTACTTC
NA,TRBD2,TRBV5-1,TRBJ2-1,CASSVLPPGTTSYNEQFF,TGCGCCAGCAGCGTACTACCGCCGGGGACTACTTCCTACAATGAGCAGTTCTTC
NA,TRBD2,TRBV19,TRBJ2-2,CASSISNKWTSGLFF,TGTGCCAGTAGTATTTCCAACAAATGGACTAGCGGGCTGTTTTTT
NA,NA,TRBV10-3,TRBJ2-7,CAISGNRDSYEQYF,TGTGCCATCAGTGGAAACAGGGACTCCTACGAGCAGTACTTC
NA,NA,TRBV15,TRBJ1-2,CATSFPQGRGYTF,TGTGCCACCAGCTTCCCACAGGGTCGTGGCTACACCTTC
NA,NA,TRBV21-1,TRBJ2-7,CASSLSRRDGSYEQYF,TGTGCCAGCAGCCTTTCCAGGCGGGACGGCTCCTACGAGCAGTACTTC
few,NA,TRBV5-1,TRBJ2-5,CASSSQETQYF,TGCGCCAGCAGCTCCCAAGAGACCCAGTACTTC
NA,NA,TRBV4-1,TRBJ1-2,CASSQSQMNYGYTF,TGCGCCAGCAGCCAATCACAGATGAACTATGGCTACACCTTC
NA,NA,TRBV5-1,TRBJ2-6,CASSRSLGLEGPTGANVLTF,TGCGCCAGCAGCCGTTCTCTAGGACTGGAGGGGCCAACTGGGGCCAACGTCCTGACTTTC
NA,NA,TRBV30,TRBJ2-1,CAWSVSGNEQFF,TGTGCCTGGAGTGTGTCGGGCAATGAGCAGTTCTTC
NA,NA,TRBV7-2,TRBJ1-3,CASSQTTSGNTIYF,TGTGCCAGCAGCCAAACCACCTCTGGAAACACCATATATTTT
NA,NA,TRBV19,TRBJ2-2,CATTRGTLPTMNTGELFF,TGTGCCACCACGAGAGGAACTCTCCCTACTATGAACACCGGGGAGCTGTTTTTT
once,TRBD2,TRBV27,TRBJ2-1,CASLKAGGNEQFF,TGTGCCAGCCTGAAGGCGGGAGGTAATGAGCAGTTCTTC
NA,TRBD1,TRBV7-8,TRBJ1-1,CASSPRTGVGTEAFF,TGTGCCAGCAGCCCTCGGACAGGGGTCGGGACTGAAGCTTTCTTT
NA,NA,TRBV20-1,TRBJ2-7,CSAKGDYEQYF,TGCAGTGCTAAAGGAGACTACGAGCAGTACTTC
NA,NA,TRBV25-1,TRBJ1-1,CASSDSRAGRMNTEAFF,TGTGCCAGCAGTGATTCCCGGGCCGGCAGAATGAACACTGAAGCTTTCTTT
NA,NA,TRBV28,TRBJ2-7,CASSLPQRQEYHYEQYF,TGTGCCAGCAGTTTACCGCAACGACAGGAGTACCACTACGAGCAGTACTTC
NA,TRBD1,TRBV4-1,TRBJ1-4,CASSQKDRVHEKLFF,TGCGCCAGCAGCCAAAAAGACAGGGTCCATGAAAAACTGTTTTTT
once,NA,TRBV6-1,TRBJ2-5,CASRSLEETQYF,TGTGCCAGCAGGAGTCTCGAAGAGACCCAGTACTTC
NA,TRBD1,TRBV28,TRBJ1-2,CASRDRVNYGYTF,TGTGCCAGCAGGGACAGGGTTAACTATGGCTACACCTTC
once,NA,TRBV7-2,TRBJ2-6,CASWVGSGANVLTF,TGTGCCAGCTGGGTCGGGTCTGGGGCCAACGTCCTGACTTTC
NA,NA,TRBV7-9,TRBJ2-7,CASSPNWGPYEQYF,TGTGCCAGCAGCCCGAATTGGGGACCGTACGAGCAGTACTTC
NA,TRBD2,TRBV30,TRBJ2-5,CAWRTSGETQYF,TGTGCCTGGAGGACTAGCGGGGAGACCCAGTACTTC
NA,NA,TRBV30,TRBJ1-1,CAWSVKGDTEAFF,TGTGCCTGGAGTGTTAAGGGAGACACTGAAGCTTTCTTT
NA,TRBD2,TRBV19,TRBJ2-3,CASRLAGGPDTQYF,TGTGCCAGCCGCCTAGCGGGAGGTCCAGATACGCAGTATTTT
NA,TRBD2,TRBV6-5,TRBJ2-5,CASSYELAGGRETQYF,TGTGCCAGCAGTTACGAACTAGCGGGGGGCCGAGAAACCCAGTACTTC
medium-sized,NA,TRBV7-2,TRBJ1-2,CASSPGPWQANRNGYTF,TGTGCCAGCAGCCCAGGCCCCTGGCAGGCGAATCGAAATGGCTACACCTTC
NA,TRBD1,TRBV19,TRBJ1-2,CASRAPGQGLRYGYTF,TGTGCCAGTAGAGCTCCTGGACAGGGCCTTAGGTATGGCTACACCTTC
NA,NA,TRBV25-1,TRBJ2-1,CATKRVGTYNEQFF,TGTGCCACCAAAAGGGTCGGGACATACAATGAGCAGTTCTTC
NA,NA,TRBV5-6,TRBJ2-3,CASSLERGARTDTQYF,TGTGCCAGCAGCTTGGAACGGGGGGCTCGCACAGATACGCAGTATTTT
NA,TRBD1,TRBV29-1,TRBJ2-1,CSASGTGGGEQFF,TGCAGCGCGTCCGGGACAGGGGGCGGTGAGCAGTTCTTC
NA,TRBD2,TRBV6-1,TRBJ2-7,CASRHAGGKNYEQYF,TGTGCCAGCAGACACGCGGGGGGGAAAAACTACGAGCAGTACTTC
NA,NA,TRBV6-5,TRBJ1-5,CASSYLRSLDQPQHF,TGTGCCAGCAGTTACTTACGAAGTTTGGATCAGCCCCAGCATTTT
NA,NA,TRBV5-6,TRBJ2-3,CASSLRRVSSTDTQYF,TGTGCCAGCAGCTTACGGCGGGTGTCTAGCACAGATACGCAGTATTTT
NA,NA,TRBV14,TRBJ2-2,CASSQRGQTTNTGELFF,TGTGCCAGCAGCCAACGGGGGCAGACGACGAACACCGGGGAGCTGTTTTTT
NA,TRBD2,TRBV5-1,TRBJ2-1,CASSRSTSGGSLVSYNEQFF,TGCGCCAGCAGTCGATCTACTAGCGGGGGGTCTCTTGTCTCCTACAATGAGCAGTTCTTC